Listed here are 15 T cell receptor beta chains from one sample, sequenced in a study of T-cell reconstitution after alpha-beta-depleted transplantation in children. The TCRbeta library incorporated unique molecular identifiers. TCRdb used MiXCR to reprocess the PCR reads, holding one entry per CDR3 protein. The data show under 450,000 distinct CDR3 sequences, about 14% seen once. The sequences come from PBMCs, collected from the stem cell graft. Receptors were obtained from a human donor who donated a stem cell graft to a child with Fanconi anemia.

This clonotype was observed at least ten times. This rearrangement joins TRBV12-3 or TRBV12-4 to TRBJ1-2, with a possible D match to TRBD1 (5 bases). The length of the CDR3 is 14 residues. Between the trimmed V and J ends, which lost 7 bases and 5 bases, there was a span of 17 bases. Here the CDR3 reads CASTQPGTAYGYTF. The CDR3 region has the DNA TGTGCCAGCACCCAGCCGGGGACGGCGTATGGCTACACCTTC.

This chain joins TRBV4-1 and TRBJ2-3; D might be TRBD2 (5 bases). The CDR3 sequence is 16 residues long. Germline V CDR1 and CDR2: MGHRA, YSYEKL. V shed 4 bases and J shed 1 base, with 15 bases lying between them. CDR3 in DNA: TGCGCCAGCAGCCCGAACGGAGGACCCCGCACAGATACGCAGTATTTT. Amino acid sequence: CASSPNGGPRTDTQYF.

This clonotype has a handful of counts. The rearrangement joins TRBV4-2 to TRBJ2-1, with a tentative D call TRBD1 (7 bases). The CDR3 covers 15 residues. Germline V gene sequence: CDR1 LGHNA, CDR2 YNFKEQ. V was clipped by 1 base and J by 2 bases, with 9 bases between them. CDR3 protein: CASSQARGAYNEQFF. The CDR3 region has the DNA TGTGCCAGCAGCCAAGCCAGGGGGGCCTACAATGAGCAGTTCTTC.

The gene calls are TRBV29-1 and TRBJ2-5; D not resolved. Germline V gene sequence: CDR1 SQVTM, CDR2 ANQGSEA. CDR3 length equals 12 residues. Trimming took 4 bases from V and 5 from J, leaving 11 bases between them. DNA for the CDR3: TGCAGCGTTGTCACCCTAGGGGAGACCCAGTACTTC. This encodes CSVVTLGETQYF. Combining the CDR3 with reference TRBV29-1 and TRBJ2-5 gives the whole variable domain SAVISQKPSRDICQRGTSLTIQCQVDSQVTMMFWYRQQPGQSLTLIATANQGSEATYESGFVIDKFPISRPNLTFSTLTVSNMSPEDSSIYLCSVVTLGETQYFGPGTRLLVL.

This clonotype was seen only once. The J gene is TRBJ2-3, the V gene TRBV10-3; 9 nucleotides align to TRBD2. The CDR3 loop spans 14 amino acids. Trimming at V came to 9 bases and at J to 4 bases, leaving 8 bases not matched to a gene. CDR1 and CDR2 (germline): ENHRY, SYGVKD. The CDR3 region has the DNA TGTGCCATTTCCCCCGGCGGGGGGGCAGATACGCAGTATTTT. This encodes CAISPGGGADTQYF.

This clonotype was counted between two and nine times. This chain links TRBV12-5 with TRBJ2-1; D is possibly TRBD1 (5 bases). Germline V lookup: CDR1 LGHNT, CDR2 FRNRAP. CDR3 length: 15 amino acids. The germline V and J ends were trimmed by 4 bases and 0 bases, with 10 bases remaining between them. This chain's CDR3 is CASGSQAGSYNEQFF. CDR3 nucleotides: TGTGCTAGTGGTTCACAGGCCGGCTCCTACAATGAGCAGTTCTTC.

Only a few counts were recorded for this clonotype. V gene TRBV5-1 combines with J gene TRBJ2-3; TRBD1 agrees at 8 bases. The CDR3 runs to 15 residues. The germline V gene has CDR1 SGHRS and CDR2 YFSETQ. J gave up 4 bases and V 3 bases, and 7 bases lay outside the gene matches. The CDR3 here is CASSSTDRGADTQYF. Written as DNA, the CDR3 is TGCGCCAGCAGCTCAACCGACAGGGGAGCAGATACGCAGTATTTT.

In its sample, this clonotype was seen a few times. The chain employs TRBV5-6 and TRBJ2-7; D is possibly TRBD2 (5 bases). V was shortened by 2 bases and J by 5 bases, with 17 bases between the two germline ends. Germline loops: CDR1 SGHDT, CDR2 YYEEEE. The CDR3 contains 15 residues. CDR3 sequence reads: CASSFYSRGADEQYV. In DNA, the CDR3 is TGTGCCAGCAGCTTTTATTCCCGGGGAGCTGACGAGCAGTACGTC.

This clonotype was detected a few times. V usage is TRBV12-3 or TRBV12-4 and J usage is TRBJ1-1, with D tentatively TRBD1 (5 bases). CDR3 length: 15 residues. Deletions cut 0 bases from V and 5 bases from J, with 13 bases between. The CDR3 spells CASSLALRGETEAFF. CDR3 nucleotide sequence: TGTGCCAGCAGTTTAGCGCTTCGGGGGGAAACTGAAGCTTTCTTT.

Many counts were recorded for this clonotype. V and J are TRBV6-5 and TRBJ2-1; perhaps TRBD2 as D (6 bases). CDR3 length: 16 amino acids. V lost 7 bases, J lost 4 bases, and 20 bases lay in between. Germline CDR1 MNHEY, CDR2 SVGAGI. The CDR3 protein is CASKMAPTGRYNEQFF. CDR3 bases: TGTGCCAGCAAAATGGCTCCGACGGGGAGGTACAATGAGCAGTTCTTC.

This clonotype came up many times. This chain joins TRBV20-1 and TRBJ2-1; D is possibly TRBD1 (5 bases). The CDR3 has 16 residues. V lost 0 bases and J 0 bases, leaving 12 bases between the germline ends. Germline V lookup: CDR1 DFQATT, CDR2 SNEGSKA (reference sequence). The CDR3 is CSARDSGRASYNEQFF. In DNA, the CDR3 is TGCAGTGCTAGAGATTCGGGCAGGGCCTCCTACAATGAGCAGTTCTTC.

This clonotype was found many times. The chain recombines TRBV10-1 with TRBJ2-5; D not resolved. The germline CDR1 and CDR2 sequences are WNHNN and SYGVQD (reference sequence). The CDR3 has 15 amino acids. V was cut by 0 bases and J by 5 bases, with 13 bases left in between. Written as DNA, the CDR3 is TGCGCCAGCAGTGAGTCGGGCTCACCCACGGAGACCCAGTACTTC. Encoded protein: CASSESGSPTETQYF.

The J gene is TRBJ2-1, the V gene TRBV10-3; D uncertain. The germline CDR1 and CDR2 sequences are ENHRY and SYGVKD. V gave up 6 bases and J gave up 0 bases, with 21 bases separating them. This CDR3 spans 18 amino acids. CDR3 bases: TGTGCCATCAGGGATGGGGTCGGAAGGTCATCCTCCTACAATGAGCAGTTCTTC. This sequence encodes CAIRDGVGRSSSYNEQFF.

CDR3 protein: CASSYLGISDTEAFF. CDR3 bases: TGCGCCAGCAGCTATCTGGGTATATCGGACACTGAAGCTTTCTTT. The gene calls are TRBV5-1 and TRBJ1-1; D ambiguous. The CDR3 consists of 15 residues. Germline values: CDR1 SGHRS, CDR2 YFSETQ. Trimming left V 3 bases short and J 3 bases short, with 15 bases between.

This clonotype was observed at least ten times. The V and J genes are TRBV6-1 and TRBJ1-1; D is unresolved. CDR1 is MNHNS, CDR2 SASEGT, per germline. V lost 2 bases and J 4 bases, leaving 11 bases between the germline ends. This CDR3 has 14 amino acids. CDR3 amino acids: CASSEQDRLTEAFF. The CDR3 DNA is TGTGCCAGCAGTGAACAAGACCGGCTCACTGAAGCTTTCTTT.